This T cell receptor (beta chain) was identified during a study of cytomegalovirus exposure and HLA in healthy donors. General study points: The study assumed roughly uniform donor sequencing depth for presence/absence analyses. In vitro testing confirmed three CMV-associated chains as specific for CMV antigens. HLA alleles were associated with 16,951 TCR beta sequences in a later analysis at 0.05 false discovery rate.

Comments on this clone: What it recognizes is unknown.

Per germline, CDR1 LNHDA and CDR2 SQIVND (reference sequence). This CDR3 has 14 residues. The germline V and J ends were trimmed by 3 bases and 5 bases, with 11 bases remaining between them. A multiplex PCR was run with 60 Vbeta primers and 13 Jbeta primers. Assay: immunoSEQ multiplex PCR; the TCRdb copy retains only in-frame clones and omits some. The table has some 140,000 clones, about four fifths seen once. V and J are TRBV19 and TRBJ1-5, with a tentative D call TRBD1 (6 bases). Sample: PBMCs. The clonotype comes from a man aged 18 to 29 in good health and CMV-seronegative. This chain's CDR3 is CASSIGQPYQPQHF. The CDR3 DNA sequence: TGTGCCAGTAGTATCGGACAGCCTTATCAGCCCCAGCATTTT.